Listed below are T cell receptor beta chains from one sample, sequenced in a study of T cell responses to AZD1222 COVID-19 vaccine. Some clones are missing from TCRdb's copy, which holds only in-frame ones; the method was immunoSEQ multiplex PCR. There are around 100,000 clones in the sample; around 87% occur only once, and 4% to 5% lies in the top ten. The sample here was peripheral blood, taken on day 0 of MenACWY control vaccination. These TCRs come from an adult in good health. CDR3s include the opening cysteine and the closing phenylalanine or tryptophan. The D gene is left open where the match is weak. Clone size is given for some rows only: seen once, a few or many times, or a class if the clone is expanded.

clone_size: NA
j_call: TRBJ1-4
d_call: NA
v_call: TRBV7-2
cdr3_aa: CASSRTESLEKLFF
cdr3_nt: TGTGCCAGCAGTCGGACGGAGTCTTTAGAAAAACTGTTTTTT

clone_size: NA
j_call: TRBJ2-3
d_call: TRBD2
v_call: TRBV5-1
cdr3_aa: CASSASSGPTDTQYF
cdr3_nt: TGCGCCAGCAGCGCCTCTAGCGGGCCCACAGATACGCAGTATTTT

clone_size: NA
j_call: TRBJ1-2
d_call: TRBD1
v_call: TRBV28
cdr3_aa: CASSFPGGPYGYTF
cdr3_nt: TGTGCCAGCAGTTTTCCAGGGGGCCCCTATGGCTACACCTTC

clone_size: NA
j_call: TRBJ2-4
d_call: TRBD1
v_call: TRBV3-1/TRBV3-2
cdr3_aa: CASSQEGETGGASKNIQYF
cdr3_nt: TGTGCCAGCAGCCAAGAGGGGGAGACAGGGGGCGCTTCCAAAAACATTCAGTACTTC

clone_size: few
j_call: TRBJ1-6
d_call: NA
v_call: TRBV28
cdr3_aa: CASSPPEYNSPLHF
cdr3_nt: TGTGCCAGCAGTCCCCCGGAATATAATTCACCCCTCCACTTT

clone_size: NA
j_call: TRBJ2-3
d_call: TRBD2
v_call: TRBV28
cdr3_aa: CASSWPSGTSGSLTDTQYF
cdr3_nt: TGTGCCAGCAGTTGGCCTTCCGGGACTAGCGGGAGTTTGACAGATACGCAGTATTTT

clone_size: few
j_call: TRBJ2-7
d_call: NA
v_call: TRBV3-1/TRBV3-2
cdr3_aa: CASSQVSVRQYF
cdr3_nt: TGTGCCAGCAGCCAAGTTTCAGTCCGTCAGTACTTC

clone_size: few
j_call: TRBJ1-2
d_call: NA
v_call: TRBV4-1
cdr3_aa: CASSQPSGTPLTENYGYTF
cdr3_nt: TGCGCCAGCAGCCAACCCTCTGGGACCCCGCTAACAGAAAACTATGGCTACACCTTC

clone_size: NA
j_call: TRBJ2-7
d_call: NA
v_call: TRBV18
cdr3_aa: CASSPSGDSYEQYF
cdr3_nt: TGTGCCAGCTCACCATCCGGGGACTCCTACGAGCAGTACTTC

clone_size: NA
j_call: TRBJ2-1
d_call: NA
v_call: TRBV9
cdr3_aa: CASSANPPSRGTVGNEQFF
cdr3_nt: TGTGCCAGCAGCGCGAACCCCCCCTCCCGGGGGACAGTAGGCAATGAGCAGTTCTTC

clone_size: few
j_call: TRBJ2-7
d_call: TRBD1
v_call: TRBV11-1
cdr3_aa: CASSRPGTGIGEQYF
cdr3_nt: TGTGCCAGCAGCCGCCCCGGGACAGGGATCGGCGAGCAGTACTTC

clone_size: NA
j_call: TRBJ2-7
d_call: NA
v_call: TRBV7-6
cdr3_aa: CASSFQTRGEQYF
cdr3_nt: TGTGCCAGCAGCTTTCAAACGAGAGGCGAGCAGTACTTC

clone_size: NA
j_call: TRBJ1-2
d_call: TRBD1
v_call: TRBV4-3
cdr3_aa: CASSQGTGSYGYTF
cdr3_nt: TGCGCCAGCAGCCAAGGGACAGGGAGCTATGGCTACACCTTC

clone_size: NA
j_call: TRBJ2-7
d_call: NA
v_call: TRBV11-2
cdr3_aa: CASSLAGGGGYEQYF
cdr3_nt: TGTGCCAGCAGCTTAGCCGGGGGCGGAGGGTACGAGCAGTACTTC

clone_size: NA
j_call: TRBJ2-1
d_call: TRBD2
v_call: TRBV6-5
cdr3_aa: CASSPGLAEYNEQFF
cdr3_nt: TGTGCCAGCAGCCCGGGACTAGCGGAATACAATGAGCAGTTCTTC

clone_size: NA
j_call: TRBJ2-7
d_call: NA
v_call: TRBV7-2
cdr3_aa: CASSLLAGIYEQYF
cdr3_nt: TGTGCCAGCAGCTTATTGGCCGGGATTTATGAGCAGTACTTC

clone_size: few
j_call: TRBJ1-5
d_call: TRBD1
v_call: TRBV10-3
cdr3_aa: CAIRGGQGNQPQHF
cdr3_nt: TGTGCCATCAGGGGGGGACAGGGAAATCAGCCCCAGCATTTT

clone_size: NA
j_call: TRBJ1-4
d_call: TRBD1
v_call: TRBV7-2
cdr3_aa: CASSSGQGSEKLFF
cdr3_nt: TGTGCCAGCAGCTCGGGACAGGGGAGCGAAAAACTGTTTTTT

clone_size: once
j_call: TRBJ1-6
d_call: NA
v_call: TRBV6-1
cdr3_aa: CASSEGQGPSPLHF
cdr3_nt: TGTGCCAGCAGTGAAGGTCAGGGGCCCTCACCCCTCCACTTT